A selection of T cell receptor beta chains follows, all from one sample in a study of OX40 agonist ivuxolimab in advanced cancers. This table comes from immunoSEQ multiplex PCR, and its TCRdb copy is limited to in-frame clones, with some not included. The table includes 45,000 to 50,000 clones, roughly 91% detected once. The sample in question was CD4+ or CD8+ T cells sorted from blood, obtained in a trial of the OX40 agonist ivuxolimab. Every receptor here comes from an adult with an advanced solid tumor such as melanoma, head and neck, liver or kidney cancer. Both conserved end residues are part of each CDR3. The D gene is left open where the match is weak. Size tells how often a clone was seen (once, few, many) or the class of an expanded clone, and some rows leave it out.

V gene	D gene	J gene	clone size	CDR3 DNA	CDR3 protein
TRBV11-2	TRBD1	TRBJ1-1	few	TGTGCCAGCAGCTTTAGGGACAGGGATGGAGCTTTCTTT	CASSFRDRDGAFF
TRBV30	.	TRBJ2-3	once	TGTGCCGGGACGGCAGTGGGTCCAGATACGCAGTATTTT	CAGTAVGPDTQYF
TRBV7-9	TRBD1	TRBJ1-2	.	TGTGCCAGCAGCCGGGACGGGACAGGGGAAAACTATGGCTACACCTTC	CASSRDGTGENYGYTF
TRBV7-6	.	TRBJ1-2	.	TGTGCCAGCAGCTTGGGTTCCGCCTATGGCTACACCTTC	CASSLGSAYGYTF
TRBV7-3	TRBD1	TRBJ2-1	.	TGTGCCAGCAGCCCCCCCTCAACAGGGGGGTTAGACAATGAGCAGTTCTTC	CASSPPSTGGLDNEQFF
TRBV5-1	.	TRBJ2-3	.	TGCGCCAGCAGCTACTCAGAGCGAGGCACAGATACGCAGTATTTT	CASSYSERGTDTQYF
TRBV9	.	TRBJ1-1	.	TGTGCCAGCAGCGATGCGGGTTCTGAAGCTTTCTTT	CASSDAGSEAFF
TRBV30	.	TRBJ1-1	.	TGTGCCTGGAGTGTAATACAGGAAGCTTTCTTT	CAWSVIQEAFF
TRBV5-4	.	TRBJ2-5	once	TGTGCCAGCAGCTACAAAAGGACCCAAGAGACCCAGTACTTC	CASSYKRTQETQYF
TRBV7-9	.	TRBJ2-2	.	TGTGCCAGCAGCTTAGCAGGACAGGGGGAGCTGTTTTTT	CASSLAGQGELFF
TRBV27	TRBD1	TRBJ1-5	.	TGTGCCAGCAGCCAACAGGGGTTCGATCAGCCCCAGCATTTT	CASSQQGFDQPQHF
TRBV4-2	.	TRBJ1-2	.	TGTGCCAGCAGCCAGAACCCGGGGGCAGGGGCCAACTATGGCTACACCTTC	CASSQNPGAGANYGYTF
TRBV6-6	.	TRBJ1-4	.	TGTGCCAGCAGTTACGCCCCTCGGGCTAATGAAAAACTGTTTTTT	CASSYAPRANEKLFF
TRBV12-5	.	TRBJ2-7	.	TGTGCTAGTGGGCGGCCGAGCTCCTACGAGCAGTACTTC	CASGRPSSYEQYF
TRBV19	.	TRBJ1-1	few	TGTGCCAGCGGTGGGTTTATGAACACTGAAGCTTTCTTT	CASGGFMNTEAFF
TRBV19	TRBD1	TRBJ2-7	.	TGTGCCACGGGACAGAGATTAGGGGCGTACGAGCAGTACTTC	CATGQRLGAYEQYF
TRBV7-6	.	TRBJ2-7	once	TGTGCCAGCAGCTTAAGTCGGGACGGCTCCTACGAGCAGTACTTC	CASSLSRDGSYEQYF
TRBV30	.	TRBJ1-5	few	TGTGCCTGGACCCCGCTCGGGGGTACCGAGCCCCAGCATTTT	CAWTPLGGTEPQHF
TRBV30	.	TRBJ1-5	.	TGTGCCTGGAGTGTAAAAGAGAATCAGCCCCAGCATTTT	CAWSVKENQPQHF
TRBV5-6	.	TRBJ1-4	.	TGTGCCAGCAGCTTGGCCCTATATGAGGGGGAAAAACTGTTTTTT	CASSLALYEGEKLFF
TRBV7-9	TRBD2	TRBJ2-1	.	TGTGCCAGCAGCCTCTCGCGGGGGGCCTACAATGAGCAGTTCTTC	CASSLSRGAYNEQFF
TRBV4-1	TRBD1	TRBJ2-3	.	TGCGCCAGCAGCCGGACAGGGGCCGGCACAGATACGCAGTATTTT	CASSRTGAGTDTQYF
TRBV19	.	TRBJ1-1	.	TGTACCAGTAGCATAGGAGCAGCTGAAGCTTTCTTT	CTSSIGAAEAFF
TRBV4-1	.	TRBJ1-1	.	TGCGCCAGCAGCCAAGACGCCCGGGCTAGAGGTAACACTGAAGCTTTCTTT	CASSQDARARGNTEAFF
TRBV27	TRBD2	TRBJ2-1	once	TGTGCCAGCAGTCTAGCGGTCGGGAATGAGCAGTTCTTC	CASSLAVGNEQFF
TRBV4-2	.	TRBJ1-2	.	TGTGCCAGCAGCCAAGATGAGGGGGAGGCCGGCTACACCTTC	CASSQDEGEAGYTF
TRBV6-1	TRBD1	TRBJ1-6	once	TGTGCCAGCAGGTCCGGGACAGAAAGAACACCCCTCCACTTT	CASRSGTERTPLHF
TRBV27	.	TRBJ1-1	.	TGTGCCAGCAGTTTATACGAGGGCACTGAAGCTTTCTTT	CASSLYEGTEAFF
TRBV6-5	.	TRBJ2-5	.	TGTGCCAGCAGTTACTCGACGGCGGGGACCCAGTACTTC	CASSYSTAGTQYF